This is a list of T cell receptor beta chains from one sample in a study of blood T cell repertoires in COVID-19. Sequenced by immunoSEQ multiplex PCR; TCRdb stores in-frame clones only, minus some. The sample includes roughly 150,000 clones, about four fifths of them seen just once. What was sequenced was peripheral blood. The origin of the receptors is a man in his 70s with active or convalescent COVID-19. The CDR3 runs from the conserved cysteine through the conserved F or W. A D gene is named only where the DNA matches it firmly. Size tells how often a clone was seen (once, few, many) or the class of an expanded clone, and some rows leave it out.

size: NA; J: TRBJ2-2; V: TRBV5-1; D: NA; CDR3: CASRRSSTGELFF; DNA: TGCGCCAGCAGGAGGTCGAGCACCGGGGAGCTGTTTTTT
size: NA; J: TRBJ2-3; V: TRBV24-1; D: TRBD2; CDR3: CATSTSGRGTDTQYF; DNA: TGTGCCACCAGTACTAGCGGGAGAGGTACAGATACGCAGTATTTT
size: NA; J: TRBJ1-1; V: TRBV7-2; D: TRBD1; CDR3: CASSRTGGENTEAFF; DNA: TGTGCCAGCAGCCGGACAGGGGGCGAGAACACTGAAGCTTTCTTT
size: NA; J: TRBJ2-5; V: TRBV19; D: TRBD1; CDR3: CASSIGDRDQETQYF; DNA: TGTGCCAGTAGTATCGGGGACAGGGACCAAGAGACCCAGTACTTC
size: NA; J: TRBJ1-4; V: TRBV14; D: TRBD1; CDR3: CASSHFGTGEEKLFF; DNA: TGTGCCAGCAGCCACTTCGGGACAGGGGAAGAAAAACTGTTTTTT
size: NA; J: TRBJ2-1; V: TRBV6-2/TRBV6-3; D: TRBD1; CDR3: CASSRTGKRNNEQFF; DNA: TGTGCCAGCAGCCGGACAGGGAAAAGGAACAATGAGCAGTTCTTC
size: NA; J: TRBJ2-7; V: TRBV20-1; D: NA; CDR3: CSASGLAREQYF; DNA: TGCAGTGCTAGTGGCCTAGCCCGCGAGCAGTACTTC
size: NA; J: TRBJ2-1; V: TRBV2; D: TRBD1; CDR3: CASSPRFPTGGLYNEQFF; DNA: TGTGCCAGCAGTCCCCGTTTCCCGACAGGGGGATTATACAATGAGCAGTTCTTC
size: NA; J: TRBJ2-3; V: TRBV4-1; D: TRBD2; CDR3: CASSQDPTSPTSGRADTQYF; DNA: TGCGCCAGCAGCCAAGACCCCACGAGTCCAACTAGCGGGAGGGCAGATACGCAGTATTTT
size: NA; J: TRBJ2-2; V: TRBV5-1; D: TRBD1; CDR3: CASSPGQGSAGELFF; DNA: TGCGCCAGCAGCCCGGGACAGGGGTCGGCCGGGGAGCTGTTTTTT
size: NA; J: TRBJ1-1; V: TRBV5-5; D: NA; CDR3: CASSLQGNTEAFF; DNA: TGTGCCAGCAGCTTACAGGGGAACACTGAAGCTTTCTTT
size: NA; J: TRBJ2-1; V: TRBV9; D: TRBD2; CDR3: CASSLSSGYNEQFF; DNA: TGTGCCAGCTCTCTGTCTAGCGGATACAATGAGCAGTTCTTC
size: few; J: TRBJ1-1; V: TRBV15; D: TRBD1; CDR3: CATSTQSSRQGKAFF; DNA: TGTGCCACCAGCACACAGAGTTCCCGACAGGGCAAAGCTTTCTTT
size: once; J: TRBJ2-7; V: TRBV7-7; D: NA; CDR3: CASSPKGQIYEQYF; DNA: TGTGCTAGCAGCCCAAAAGGACAGATCTACGAGCAGTACTTC
size: NA; J: TRBJ2-7; V: TRBV18; D: NA; CDR3: CASSPAIEQYF; DNA: TGTGCCAGCTCACCGGCAATCGAGCAGTACTTC
size: NA; J: TRBJ2-1; V: TRBV28; D: NA; CDR3: CASRPGGPELNEQFF; DNA: TGTGCCAGCAGACCGGGGGGCCCCGAACTCAATGAGCAGTTCTTC
size: NA; J: TRBJ1-3; V: TRBV6-5; D: NA; CDR3: CASSYRDFSGNTIYF; DNA: TGTGCCAGCAGTTACCGGGACTTCTCTGGAAACACCATATATTTT
size: NA; J: TRBJ2-1; V: TRBV28; D: TRBD2; CDR3: CASSSAGGGRTNEQFF; DNA: TGTGCCAGCAGTTCCGCCGGTGGCGGGAGGACGAATGAGCAGTTCTTC
size: NA; J: TRBJ2-7; V: TRBV6-2/TRBV6-3; D: TRBD2; CDR3: CASSYSSRLAGVQYF; DNA: TGTGCCAGCAGTTACTCGTCGAGGCTAGCGGGAGTTCAGTACTTC
size: NA; J: TRBJ1-2; V: TRBV20-1; D: TRBD1; CDR3: CSASRQGAHSANYGYTF; DNA: TGCAGTGCTAGTCGACAGGGGGCTCACTCAGCTAACTATGGCTACACCTTC
size: NA; J: TRBJ1-5; V: TRBV14; D: TRBD1; CDR3: CASSQPGDRGSSNQPQHF; DNA: TGTGCCAGCAGCCAGCCCGGCGACAGGGGGTCAAGCAATCAGCCCCAGCATTTT
size: NA; J: TRBJ2-7; V: TRBV19; D: TRBD2; CDR3: CASSMGLAGVVNEQYF; DNA: TGTGCCAGTAGTATGGGACTAGCGGGAGTTGTCAACGAGCAGTACTTC
size: NA; J: TRBJ1-2; V: TRBV6-5; D: NA; CDR3: CASSPNRQVNYGYTF; DNA: TGTGCCAGCAGCCCCAACCGTCAGGTTAACTATGGCTACACCTTC
size: NA; J: TRBJ2-7; V: TRBV4-1; D: TRBD2; CDR3: CASSQVSASGSIEQYF; DNA: TGCGCCAGCAGCCAAGTTAGCGCTAGCGGGAGTATCGAGCAGTACTTC
size: NA; J: TRBJ1-2; V: TRBV5-1; D: NA; CDR3: CASSLDPGMNYGYTF; DNA: TGCGCCAGCAGCTTGGACCCGGGGATGAACTATGGCTACACCTTC
size: NA; J: TRBJ1-4; V: TRBV30; D: NA; CDR3: CAWSRTLGVSNEKLFF; DNA: TGTGCCTGGAGTCGGACACTGGGTGTTAGTAATGAAAAACTGTTTTTT
size: NA; J: TRBJ2-3; V: TRBV4-3; D: NA; CDR3: CASSQGGGSGMEDTQYF; DNA: TGCGCCAGCAGCCAAGGGGGAGGTAGCGGAATGGAAGATACGCAGTATTTT
size: once; J: TRBJ1-1; V: TRBV30; D: NA; CDR3: CAWSVDRTEAFF; DNA: TGTGCCTGGAGTGTTGACAGGACTGAAGCTTTCTTT
size: few; J: TRBJ2-2; V: TRBV11-2; D: TRBD2; CDR3: CASSGPGLAGGRRTGELFF; DNA: TGTGCCAGCAGCGGGCCGGGACTAGCGGGAGGGCGAAGAACCGGGGAGCTGTTTTTT
size: NA; J: TRBJ1-5; V: TRBV7-2; D: NA; CDR3: CASSSAREQPQHF; DNA: TGTGCCAGCAGCTCTGCTCGGGAGCAGCCCCAGCATTTT
size: NA; J: TRBJ1-2; V: TRBV5-1; D: TRBD1; CDR3: CASSTGQGFSHYGYTF; DNA: TGCGCCAGCAGCACCGGACAGGGTTTTTCCCACTATGGCTACACCTTC
size: NA; J: TRBJ1-4; V: TRBV12-2; D: NA; CDR3: CASRLGENRACSEKLFF; DNA: TGTGCAAGTCGCTTAGGAGAAAACAGGGCTTGTAGCGAAAAACTGTTTTTT
size: NA; J: TRBJ2-3; V: TRBV15; D: NA; CDR3: CATSRDKISGTDTQYF; DNA: TGTGCCACCAGCAGAGATAAAATTTCTGGCACAGATACGCAGTATTTT
size: NA; J: TRBJ2-1; V: TRBV30; D: NA; CDR3: CAWIRGSSYNEQFF; DNA: TGTGCCTGGATTCGAGGGAGCTCCTACAATGAGCAGTTCTTC
size: NA; J: TRBJ2-3; V: TRBV30; D: NA; CDR3: CAWKRRELNTQYF; DNA: TGTGCCTGGAAGCGCAGGGAACTAAATACGCAGTATTTT
size: NA; J: TRBJ1-2; V: TRBV28; D: TRBD1; CDR3: CASRTRQGKGYTF; DNA: TGTGCCAGCAGAACCCGACAGGGGAAAGGCTACACCTTC
size: NA; J: TRBJ1-5; V: TRBV10-3; D: TRBD1; CDR3: CAISPDRDGNQPQHF; DNA: TGTGCCATCAGCCCGGACAGGGACGGCAATCAGCCCCAGCATTTT
size: once; J: TRBJ1-2; V: TRBV7-8; D: TRBD1; CDR3: CASSLAGTGRYGYTF; DNA: TGTGCCAGCAGCTTAGCAGGGACAGGGCGCTATGGCTACACCTTC
size: NA; J: TRBJ1-2; V: TRBV28; D: TRBD1; CDR3: CASSTGTALPGYTF; DNA: TGTGCCAGCAGTACGGGGACAGCGCTACCTGGCTACACCTTC
size: NA; J: TRBJ1-3; V: TRBV6-5; D: NA; CDR3: CASSKGVYSGNTIYF; DNA: TGTGCCAGCTCCAAGGGGGTTTACTCTGGAAACACCATATATTTT
size: NA; J: TRBJ1-2; V: TRBV6-2/TRBV6-3; D: TRBD1; CDR3: CASSPRGRSNYGYTF; DNA: TGTGCCAGCAGTCCCAGGGGGAGGTCTAACTATGGCTACACCTTC
size: NA; J: TRBJ2-7; V: TRBV6-5; D: TRBD1; CDR3: CASSYSSGGSYSEQYF; DNA: TGTGCCAGCAGTTACTCATCAGGGGGTTCCTACTCCGAGCAGTACTTC
size: NA; J: TRBJ2-2; V: TRBV7-9; D: TRBD2; CDR3: CASSPGTSGGRGYTGELFF; DNA: TGTGCCAGCAGCCCAGGGACTAGCGGGGGCCGGGGGTACACCGGGGAGCTGTTTTTT
size: NA; J: TRBJ2-7; V: TRBV5-4; D: TRBD2; CDR3: CASSSGLAGPVYEQYF; DNA: TGTGCCAGCAGCTCCGGACTAGCGGGTCCTGTCTACGAGCAGTACTTC
size: NA; J: TRBJ1-4; V: TRBV19; D: TRBD1; CDR3: CASKEDRVVEKLFF; DNA: TGTGCCAGTAAGGAGGACAGGGTGGTTGAAAAACTGTTTTTT
size: NA; J: TRBJ1-2; V: TRBV3-1/TRBV3-2; D: NA; CDR3: CASSQPGGRDYGYTF; DNA: TGTGCCAGCAGCCAACCTGGCGGCAGGGATTATGGCTACACCTTC
size: NA; J: TRBJ1-2; V: TRBV11-1; D: NA; CDR3: CASSLNGIGYGYTF; DNA: TGTGCCAGCAGCTTAAACGGGATTGGGTATGGCTACACCTTC
size: NA; J: TRBJ1-1; V: TRBV7-8; D: NA; CDR3: CASSLRRGNTEAFF; DNA: TGTGCCAGCAGCTTAAGGCGGGGGAACACTGAAGCTTTCTTT
size: NA; J: TRBJ1-2; V: TRBV27; D: TRBD1; CDR3: CASSPGQGTSNYGYTF; DNA: TGTGCCAGCAGCCCGGGACAGGGGACATCTAACTATGGCTACACCTTC
size: NA; J: TRBJ2-3; V: TRBV9; D: NA; CDR3: CASSVGGPTDTQYF; DNA: TGTGCCAGCAGCGTGGGCGGGCCCACAGATACGCAGTATTTT